A single sample is the source of the 3 T cell receptor beta chains below, sequenced in a study of blood T cell repertoires in COVID-19. The method was immunoSEQ multiplex PCR; TCRdb's version includes in-frame clones alone and lacks a portion of them. Of 150,000 to 200,000 clones in the sample, more than 75% were seen once. Sequencing input: peripheral blood. Receptor source: a man aged 35 to 55 with active or convalescent COVID-19.

V usage is TRBV19 and J usage is TRBJ2-1; tentative D call: TRBD1 (6 bases). CDR3 length: 13 amino acids. Germline CDR1 and CDR2: LNHDA and SQIVND (reference sequence). Trimming cost V 3 bases and J 6 bases, with 9 bases left between them. DNA for the CDR3: TGTGCCAGTAGTATGTTAGGGGGCAATGAGCAGTTCTTC. It encodes CASSMLGGNEQFF.

J is TRBJ1-1 and V is TRBV7-9, with TRBD1 matching 7 bases. Looked up from germline, CDR1 is SEHNR and CDR2 is FQNEAQ (reference sequence). This CDR3 contains 12 residues. V was pared by 1 base and J by 10 bases, with 3 bases of the junction left unmatched. The CDR3: CASSLEAGGAFF. CDR3 in DNA: TGTGCCAGCAGCTTAGAGGCAGGGGGAGCTTTCTTT. Variable domain in full (rest from reference TRBV7-9 and TRBJ1-1): DTGVSQNPRHKITKRGQNVTFRCDPISEHNRLYWYRQTLGQGPEFLTYFQNEAQLEKSRLLSDRFSAERPKGSFSTLEIQRTEQGDSAMYLCASSLEAGGAFFGQGTRLTVV.

This chain uses TRBV4-1 with TRBJ2-3; tentatively, D is TRBD1 (6 bases). CDR3 size: 15 residues. The V gene lost 4 bases and the J gene lost 4 bases, with 15 bases spanning the gap. Germline V gene sequence: CDR1 MGHRA, CDR2 YSYEKL. The CDR3 DNA reads as TGCGCCAGCAGCCGAGAGGACAGACAGGCAGATACGCAGTATTTT. This encodes CASSREDRQADTQYF.